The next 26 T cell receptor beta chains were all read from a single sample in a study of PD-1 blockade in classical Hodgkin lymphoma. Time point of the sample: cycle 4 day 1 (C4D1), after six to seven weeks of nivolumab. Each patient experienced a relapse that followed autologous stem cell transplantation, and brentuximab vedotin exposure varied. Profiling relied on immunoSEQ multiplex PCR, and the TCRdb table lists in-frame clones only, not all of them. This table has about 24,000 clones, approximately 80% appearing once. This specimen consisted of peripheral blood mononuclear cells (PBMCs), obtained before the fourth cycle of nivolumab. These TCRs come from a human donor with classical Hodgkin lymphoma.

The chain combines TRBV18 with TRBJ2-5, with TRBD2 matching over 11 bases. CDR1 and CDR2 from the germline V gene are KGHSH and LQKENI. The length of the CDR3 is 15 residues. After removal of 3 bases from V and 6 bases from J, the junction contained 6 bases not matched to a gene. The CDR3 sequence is CASSPPTSGSKTQYF. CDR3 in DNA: TGTGCCAGCTCACCTCCAACTAGCGGGAGCAAGACCCAGTACTTC. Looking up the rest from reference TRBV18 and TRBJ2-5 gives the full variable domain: NAGVMQNPRHLVRRRGQEARLRCSPMKGHSHVYWYRQLPEEGLKFMVYLQKENIIDESGMPKERFSAEFPKEGPSILRIQQVVRGDSAAYFCASSPPTSGSKTQYFGPGTRLLVL.

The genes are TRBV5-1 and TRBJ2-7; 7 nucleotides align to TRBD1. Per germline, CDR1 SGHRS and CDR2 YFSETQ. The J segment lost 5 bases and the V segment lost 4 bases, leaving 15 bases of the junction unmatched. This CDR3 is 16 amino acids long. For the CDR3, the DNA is TGCGCCAGCAGCGACTCTTTTACCGGGACAGAAGACGAGCAGTACTTC. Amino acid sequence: CASSDSFTGTEDEQYF.

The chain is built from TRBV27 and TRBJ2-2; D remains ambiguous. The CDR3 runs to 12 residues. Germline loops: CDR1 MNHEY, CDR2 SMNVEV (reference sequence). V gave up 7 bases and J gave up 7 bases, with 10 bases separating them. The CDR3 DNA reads TGTGCCAGCACCCCCCTCGGCGGGGAGCTGTTTTTT. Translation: CASTPLGGELFF.

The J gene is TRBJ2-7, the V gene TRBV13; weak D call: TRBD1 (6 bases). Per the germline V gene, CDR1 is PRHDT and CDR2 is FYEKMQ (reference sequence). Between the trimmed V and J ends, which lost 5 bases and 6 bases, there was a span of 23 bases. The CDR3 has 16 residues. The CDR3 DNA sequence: TGTGCCAGCAGCCCCCCGGACAGCTTAAGGCTCTTCGAGCAGTACTTC. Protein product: CASSPPDSLRLFEQYF.

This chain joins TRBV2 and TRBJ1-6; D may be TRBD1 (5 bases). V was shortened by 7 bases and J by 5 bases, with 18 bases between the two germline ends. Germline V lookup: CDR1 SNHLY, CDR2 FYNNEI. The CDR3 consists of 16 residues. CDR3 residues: CASTQEWGVDNSPLHF. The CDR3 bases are TGTGCCAGCACGCAGGAGTGGGGGGTCGATAATTCACCCCTCCACTTT. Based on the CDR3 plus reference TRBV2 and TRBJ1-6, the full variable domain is EPEVTQTPSHQVTQMGQEVILRCVPISNHLYFYWYRQILGQKVEFLVSFYNNEISEKSEIFDDQFSVERPDGSNFTLKIRSTKLEDSAMYFCASTQEWGVDNSPLHFGNGTRLTVT.

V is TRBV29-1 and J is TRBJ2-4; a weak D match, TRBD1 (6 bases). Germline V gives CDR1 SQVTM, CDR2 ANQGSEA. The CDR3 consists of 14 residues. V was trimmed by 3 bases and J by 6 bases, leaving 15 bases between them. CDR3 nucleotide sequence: TGCAGCGTTGAGACCTCAGGGGCACGAAACATTCAGTACTTC. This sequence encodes CSVETSGARNIQYF.

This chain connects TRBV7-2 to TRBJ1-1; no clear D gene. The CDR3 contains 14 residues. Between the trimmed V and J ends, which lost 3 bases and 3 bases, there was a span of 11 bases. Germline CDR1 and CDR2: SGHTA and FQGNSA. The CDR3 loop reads CASSLLYKDTEAFF. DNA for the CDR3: TGTGCCAGCAGCTTGCTTTATAAGGACACTGAAGCTTTCTTT.

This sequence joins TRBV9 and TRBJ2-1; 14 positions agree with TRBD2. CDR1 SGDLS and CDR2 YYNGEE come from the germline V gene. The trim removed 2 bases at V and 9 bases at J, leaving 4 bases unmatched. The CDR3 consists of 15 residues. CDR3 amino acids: CASSVGTSGSSEQFF. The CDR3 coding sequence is TGTGCCAGCAGCGTCGGGACTAGCGGGAGTTCTGAGCAGTTCTTC. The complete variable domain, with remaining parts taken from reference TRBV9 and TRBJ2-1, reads DSGVTQTPKHLITATGQRVTLRCSPRSGDLSVYWYQQSLDQGLQFLIQYYNGEERAKGNILERFSAQQFPDLHSELNLSSLELGDSALYFCASSVGTSGSSEQFFGPGTRLTVL.

The CDR3 is CASWGLAGEQYF. DNA of the CDR3: TGTGCCAGCTGGGGACTAGCGGGAGAACAGTACTTC. The chain combines TRBV6-1 with TRBJ2-7, with 14 bases identical to TRBD2. The germline V gene has CDR1 MNHNS and CDR2 SASEGT. With V trimmed by 8 bases and J by 10 bases, 4 bases remained unmatched. The CDR3 is 12 residues long.

The DNA of the CDR3 is TGTGCCAGCAGTTTATTTGGGGTCTCTGGAAACACCATATATTTT. This sequence encodes CASSLFGVSGNTIYF. The rearrangement joins TRBV28 to TRBJ1-3; D gene uncertain. CDR1 and CDR2 (germline): MDHEN, SYDVKM. The CDR3 totals 15 residues. V lost 1 base, J lost 0 bases, and 7 bases lay in between. The whole variable domain, filled in from reference TRBV28 and TRBJ1-3, reads DVKVTQSSRYLVKRTGEKVFLECVQDMDHENMFWYRQDPGLGLRLIYFSYDVKMKEKGDIPEGYSVSREKKERFSLILESASTNQTSMYLCASSLFGVSGNTIYFGEGSWLTVV.

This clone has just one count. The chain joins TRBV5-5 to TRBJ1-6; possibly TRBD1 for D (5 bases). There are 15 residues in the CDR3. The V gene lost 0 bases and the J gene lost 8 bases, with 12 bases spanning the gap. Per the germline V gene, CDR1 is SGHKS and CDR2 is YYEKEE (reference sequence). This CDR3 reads CASSLGRSGDSPLHF. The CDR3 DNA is TGTGCCAGCAGCTTGGGACGATCGGGGGATTCACCCCTCCACTTT.

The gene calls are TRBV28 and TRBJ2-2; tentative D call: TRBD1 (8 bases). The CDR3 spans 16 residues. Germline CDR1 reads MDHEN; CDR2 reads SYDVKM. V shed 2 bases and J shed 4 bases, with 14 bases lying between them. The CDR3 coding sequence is TGTGCCAGCAGTTTAACAGGGGGGAGGGTCACCGGGGAGCTGTTTTTT. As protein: CASSLTGGRVTGELFF. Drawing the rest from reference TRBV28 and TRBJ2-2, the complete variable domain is DVKVTQSSRYLVKRTGEKVFLECVQDMDHENMFWYRQDPGLGLRLIYFSYDVKMKEKGDIPEGYSVSREKKERFSLILESASTNQTSMYLCASSLTGGRVTGELFFGEGSRLTVL.

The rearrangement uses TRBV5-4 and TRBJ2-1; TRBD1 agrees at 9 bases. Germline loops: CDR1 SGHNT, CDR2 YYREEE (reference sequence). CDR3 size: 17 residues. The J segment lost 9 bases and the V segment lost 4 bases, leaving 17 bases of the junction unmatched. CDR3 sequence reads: CASSRPQGQGIGVEQFF. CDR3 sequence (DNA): TGTGCCAGCAGCCGTCCCCAGGGACAGGGAATAGGGGTTGAGCAGTTCTTC.

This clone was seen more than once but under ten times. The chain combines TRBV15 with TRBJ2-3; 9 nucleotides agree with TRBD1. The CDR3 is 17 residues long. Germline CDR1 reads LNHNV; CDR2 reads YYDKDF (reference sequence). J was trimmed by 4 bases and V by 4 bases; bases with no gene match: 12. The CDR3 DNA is TGTGCCACCAGCACAAACTACCGGGACAGGGCTCCAGATACGCAGTATTTT. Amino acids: CATSTNYRDRAPDTQYF. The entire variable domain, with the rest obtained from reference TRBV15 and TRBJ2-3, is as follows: DAMVIQNPRYQVTQFGKPVTLSCSQTLNHNVMYWYQQKSSQAPKLLFHYYDKDFNNEADTPDNFQSRRPNTSFCFLDIRSPGLGDTAMYLCATSTNYRDRAPDTQYFGPGTRLTVL.

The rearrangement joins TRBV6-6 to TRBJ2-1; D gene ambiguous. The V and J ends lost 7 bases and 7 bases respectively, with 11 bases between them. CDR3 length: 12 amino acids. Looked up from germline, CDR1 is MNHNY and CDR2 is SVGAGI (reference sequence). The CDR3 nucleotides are TGTGCCAGCACCTACCGATCGAATGAGCAGTTCTTC. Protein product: CASTYRSNEQFF.

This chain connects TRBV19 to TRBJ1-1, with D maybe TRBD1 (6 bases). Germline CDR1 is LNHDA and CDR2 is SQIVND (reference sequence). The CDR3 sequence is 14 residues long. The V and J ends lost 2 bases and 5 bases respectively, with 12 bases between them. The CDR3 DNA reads TGTGCCAGTAGTATACGGGGGCCCTTAACTGAAGCTTTCTTT. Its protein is CASSIRGPLTEAFF.

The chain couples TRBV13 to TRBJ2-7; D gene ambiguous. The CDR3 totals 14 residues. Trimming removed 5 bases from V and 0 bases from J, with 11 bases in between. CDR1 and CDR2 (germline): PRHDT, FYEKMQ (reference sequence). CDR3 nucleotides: TGTGCCAGCAGCCCCAAAGGGCTCTCCTACGAGCAGTACTTC. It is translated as CASSPKGLSYEQYF.

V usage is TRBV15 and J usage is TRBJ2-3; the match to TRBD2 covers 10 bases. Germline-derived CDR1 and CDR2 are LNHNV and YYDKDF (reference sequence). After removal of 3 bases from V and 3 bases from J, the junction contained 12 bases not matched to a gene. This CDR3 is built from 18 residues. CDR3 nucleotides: TGTGCCACCAGCAGTGAAAGCGGGGGGGTGATAAGGACAGATACGCAGTATTTT. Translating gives CATSSESGGVIRTDTQYF.

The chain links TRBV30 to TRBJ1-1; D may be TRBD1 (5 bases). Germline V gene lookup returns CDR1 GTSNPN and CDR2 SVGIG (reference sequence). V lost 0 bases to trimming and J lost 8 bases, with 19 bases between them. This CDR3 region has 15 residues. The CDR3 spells CAWSVAIIGSGEAFF. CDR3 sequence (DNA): TGTGCCTGGAGTGTAGCTATTATCGGGTCAGGGGAAGCTTTCTTT.

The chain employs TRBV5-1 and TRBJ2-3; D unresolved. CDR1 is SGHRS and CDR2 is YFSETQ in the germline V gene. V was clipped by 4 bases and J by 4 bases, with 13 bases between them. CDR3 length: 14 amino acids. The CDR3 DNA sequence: TGCGCCAGCAGCCCAACTCTCTTGGCAGATACGCAGTATTTT. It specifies CASSPTLLADTQYF.

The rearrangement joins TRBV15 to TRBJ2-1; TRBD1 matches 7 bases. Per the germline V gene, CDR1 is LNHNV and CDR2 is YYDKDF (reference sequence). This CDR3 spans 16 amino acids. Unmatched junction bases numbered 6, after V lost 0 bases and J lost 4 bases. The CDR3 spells CATSRDPEQGYNEQFF. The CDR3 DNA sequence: TGTGCCACCAGCAGAGATCCAGAACAGGGGTACAATGAGCAGTTCTTC.

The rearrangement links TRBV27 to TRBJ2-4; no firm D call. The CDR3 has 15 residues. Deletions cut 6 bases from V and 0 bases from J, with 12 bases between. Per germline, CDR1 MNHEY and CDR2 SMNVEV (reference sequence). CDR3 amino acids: CASRPHGLAKNIQYF. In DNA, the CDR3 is TGTGCCAGCAGACCGCATGGGTTAGCCAAAAACATTCAGTACTTC.

CDR3: CASSGVAGYETQYF. CDR3 sequence (DNA): TGCGCCAGCAGTGGAGTAGCGGGGTACGAGACCCAGTACTTC. The chain uses TRBV10-2 and TRBJ2-5, with 8 bases fitting TRBD2. The J segment lost 5 bases and the V segment lost 4 bases, leaving 6 bases of the junction unmatched. The CDR3 covers 14 residues. The germline gives CDR1 WSHSY, CDR2 SAAADI.

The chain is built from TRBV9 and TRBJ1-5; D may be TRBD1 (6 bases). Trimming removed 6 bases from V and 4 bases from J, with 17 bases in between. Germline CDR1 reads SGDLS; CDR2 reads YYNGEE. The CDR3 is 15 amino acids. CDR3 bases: TGTGCCAGCACCCGCGGGGCAGGGGAAAATCAGCCCCAGCATTTT. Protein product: CASTRGAGENQPQHF.

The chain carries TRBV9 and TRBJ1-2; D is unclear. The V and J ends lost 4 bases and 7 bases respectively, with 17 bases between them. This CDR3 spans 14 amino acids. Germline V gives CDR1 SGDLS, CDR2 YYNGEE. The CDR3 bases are TGTGCCAGCAGCCCCCCCGGCAGACCCGGTGGCTACACCTTC. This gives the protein CASSPPGRPGGYTF.

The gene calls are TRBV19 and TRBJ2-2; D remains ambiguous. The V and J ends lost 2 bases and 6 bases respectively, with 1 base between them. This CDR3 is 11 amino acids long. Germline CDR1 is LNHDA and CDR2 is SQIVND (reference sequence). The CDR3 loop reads CASSISGELFF. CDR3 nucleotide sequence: TGTGCCAGTAGTATATCCGGGGAGCTGTTTTTT.